This T cell receptor beta chain emerged from a study of blood T cell repertoires in COVID-19. As for the study in general: The United States, Italy and Spain provided the acute and convalescent COVID-19 samples. T cells, B-cell-depleted T cells, or PBMCs provided the cDNA or gDNA that served as material.

Libraries were prepared by immunoSEQ multiplex PCR; TCRdb keeps only in-frame clonotypes and omits some of them. The sample lists about 160,000 clones, roughly 80% occurring once. Participants were aged about 18 to 100 years from some 24 US areas. Participants reported their clinical history, and cohort assignment relied on those reports. This clonotype was obtained from a woman in her thirties or forties with acute COVID-19. Sequenced input: PBMCs or T cells enriched from blood (not recorded which).

Here the CDR3 DNA reads TGTGCCAGCTCGTTAGGGACAGAAACGGCAAACACCTTC. Residues: CASSLGTETANTF. This rearrangement joins TRBV18 to TRBJ1-2; 7 nucleotides line up with TRBD1. The CDR3 contains 13 residues. In germline, CDR1 is KGHSH, CDR2 LQKENI. After removal of 6 bases from V and 12 bases from J, the junction contained 13 bases not matched to a gene.